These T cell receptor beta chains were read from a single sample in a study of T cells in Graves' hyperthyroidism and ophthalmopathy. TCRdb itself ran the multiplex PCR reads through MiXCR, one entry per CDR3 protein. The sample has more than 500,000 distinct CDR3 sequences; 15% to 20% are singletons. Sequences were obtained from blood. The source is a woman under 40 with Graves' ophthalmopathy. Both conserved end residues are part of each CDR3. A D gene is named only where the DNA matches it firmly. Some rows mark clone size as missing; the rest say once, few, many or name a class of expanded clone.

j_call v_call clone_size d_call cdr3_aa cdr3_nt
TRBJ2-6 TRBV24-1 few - CATSDLGDGGANVLTF TGTGCCACCAGTGATCTGGGAGATGGTGGGGCCAACGTCCTGACTTTC
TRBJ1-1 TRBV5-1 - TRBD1 CASSLTGGTTEAFF TGCGCCAGCAGCTTGACAGGGGGGACGACTGAAGCTTTCTTT
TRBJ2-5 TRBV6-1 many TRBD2 CASRDGLAAQETQYF TGTGCCAGCAGGGACGGACTAGCGGCTCAAGAGACCCAGTACTTC
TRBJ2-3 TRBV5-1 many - CASSLGDPSSTDTQYF TGCGCCAGCAGCTTGGGGGACCCCTCTAGCACAGATACGCAGTATTTT
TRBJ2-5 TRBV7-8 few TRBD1 CASNDRGLTETQYF TGTGCCAGCAATGACAGGGGCCTGACAGAGACCCAGTACTTC
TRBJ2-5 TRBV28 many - CASTTSGTQYF TGTGCCAGCACCACTTCGGGGACCCAGTACTTC
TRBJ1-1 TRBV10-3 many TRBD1 CAISRDRGLDAFF TGTGCCATCAGCCGTGACAGGGGGCTCGATGCTTTCTTT
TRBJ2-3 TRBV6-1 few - CVSSNRVLDTQYF TGTGTCAGCAGCAACAGGGTTTTAGATACGCAGTATTTT
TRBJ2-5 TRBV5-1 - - CASSLAAVQEAQYF TGCGCCAGCAGCTTGGCGGCAGTACAAGAGGCCCAGTACTTC
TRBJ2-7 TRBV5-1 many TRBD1 CASSSPGTVEQYF TGCGCCAGCAGCTCTCCGGGGACAGTCGAGCAGTACTTC
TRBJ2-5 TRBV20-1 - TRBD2 CSARGGLAGGPETQYF TGCAGTGCTAGAGGGGGACTAGCGGGAGGGCCAGAGACCCAGTACTTC
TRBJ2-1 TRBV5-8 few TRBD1 CASSEGGADEQFF TGTGCCAGCAGCGAAGGGGGCGCCGATGAGCAGTTCTTC
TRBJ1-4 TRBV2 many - CASSELGRARGEKLFF TGTGCCAGCAGTGAGTTGGGACGGGCGCGAGGGGAAAAACTGTTTTTT
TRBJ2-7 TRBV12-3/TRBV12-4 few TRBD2 CASSSRLAGLYEQYF TGTGCCAGCAGTTCAAGGCTAGCGGGACTTTACGAGCAGTACTTC
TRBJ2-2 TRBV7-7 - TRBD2 CASSLALGGTGELFF TGTGCCAGCAGCTTAGCACTGGGGGGGACCGGGGAGCTGTTTTTT
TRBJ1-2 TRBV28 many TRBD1 CASSLVGAVEGAWGYTF TGTGCCAGCAGTTTAGTCGGTGCGGTGGAGGGGGCATGGGGCTACACCTTC
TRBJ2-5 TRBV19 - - CASSIGGTATQETQYF TGTGCCAGTAGTATCGGGGGGACAGCGACCCAAGAGACCCAGTACTTC
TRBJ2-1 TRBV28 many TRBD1 CASSLGGTGGINEQFF TGTGCCAGCAGTTTGGGTGGGACAGGGGGGATTAATGAGCAGTTCTTC
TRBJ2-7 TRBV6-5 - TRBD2 CASSSPLAGVYEQYF TGTGCCAGCAGTTCCCCGCTAGCGGGAGTCTACGAGCAGTACTTC
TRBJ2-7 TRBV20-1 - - CSARGRGDEQYF TGCAGTGCAAGGGGGCGGGGGGACGAGCAGTACTTC
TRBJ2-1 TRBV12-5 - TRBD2 CASGFSGFGGRENEQFF TGTGCTAGTGGTTTTAGTGGATTTGGCGGGAGGGAAAATGAGCAGTTCTTC
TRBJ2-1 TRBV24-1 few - CATSDVSQGSYDNEQFF TGTGCCACCAGTGATGTGTCCCAGGGGTCTTACGACAATGAGCAGTTCTTC
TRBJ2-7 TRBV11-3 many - CASSLGQGNDEQYF TGTGCCAGCAGCTTAGGGCAGGGGAACGACGAGCAGTACTTC
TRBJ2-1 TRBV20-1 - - CSARDLAETYNEQFF TGCAGTGCTAGAGATTTGGCGGAGACTTACAATGAGCAGTTCTTC
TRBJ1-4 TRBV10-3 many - CASAVPGRNEKLFF TGTGCCAGTGCGGTACCGGGCCGGAATGAAAAACTGTTTTTT
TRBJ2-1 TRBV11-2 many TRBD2 CASSDRLAGADPNEQFF TGTGCCAGCAGCGACCGACTAGCGGGCGCGGATCCCAATGAGCAGTTCTTC
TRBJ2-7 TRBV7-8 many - CASSLVGRAGEQYF TGTGCCAGCAGCTTAGTAGGCAGGGCGGGGGAGCAGTACTTC
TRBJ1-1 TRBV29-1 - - CSVGTGTLNTEAFF TGCAGCGTTGGGACCGGGACTTTGAACACTGAAGCTTTCTTT
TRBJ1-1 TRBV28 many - CASSLWDGNTEAFF TGTGCCAGCAGTTTATGGGACGGGAACACTGAAGCTTTCTTT
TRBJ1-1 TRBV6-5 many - CASSYSNGRLNTEAFF TGTGCCAGCAGTTACTCGAATGGCCGATTGAACACTGAAGCTTTCTTT
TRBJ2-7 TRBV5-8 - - CASSSWSNNEQYF TGTGCCAGCAGCTCATGGTCCAATAACGAGCAGTACTTC
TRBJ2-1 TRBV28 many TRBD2 CASSTYLAGAYNEQFF TGTGCCAGCAGTACATACCTAGCGGGAGCTTACAATGAGCAGTTCTTC
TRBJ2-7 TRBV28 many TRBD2 CASSWVTARESHEQYF TGTGCCAGCAGTTGGGTAACTGCGCGGGAGAGTCACGAGCAGTACTTC
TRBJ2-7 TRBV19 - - CASSSGAQGGKQYF TGTGCCAGTAGCTCGGGGGCACAAGGCGGCAAGCAGTACTTC
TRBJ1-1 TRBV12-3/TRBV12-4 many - CASSFGGVAEAFF TGTGCCAGCAGTTTCGGGGGAGTAGCTGAAGCTTTCTTT
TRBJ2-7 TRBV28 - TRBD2 CASEGSGLPYEQYF TGTGCCAGCGAGGGTAGCGGGCTCCCCTACGAGCAGTACTTC
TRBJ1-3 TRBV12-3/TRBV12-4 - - CASSFTGVSTIYF TGTGCCAGCAGTTTTACAGGAGTAAGCACCATATATTTT
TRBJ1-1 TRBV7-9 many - CASSSVDRNTEAFF TGTGCCAGCAGCTCCGTGGACAGAAACACTGAAGCTTTCTTT
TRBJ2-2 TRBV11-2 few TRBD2 CASRVSGGTGELFF TGTGCCAGCAGAGTCTCCGGGGGGACCGGGGAGCTGTTTTTT
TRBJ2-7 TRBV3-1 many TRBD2 CASSQIAGGSSYEQYF TGTGCCAGCAGCCAAATAGCGGGAGGGAGCTCCTACGAGCAGTACTTC
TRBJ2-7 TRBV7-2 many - CASSLELVVEQYF TGTGCCAGCAGCTTAGAACTAGTTGTCGAGCAGTACTTC
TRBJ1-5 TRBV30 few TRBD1 CAWSTTGAQPQHF TGTGCCTGGAGTACAACAGGGGCTCAGCCCCAGCATTTT
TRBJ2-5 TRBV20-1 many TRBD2 CSAASGRRPETQYF TGCAGTGCCGCTAGCGGGAGGAGGCCAGAGACCCAGTACTTC
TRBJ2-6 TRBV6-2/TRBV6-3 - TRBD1 CASIPGQASSGANVLTF TGTGCCAGCATTCCGGGACAGGCCTCCTCTGGGGCCAACGTCCTGACTTTC
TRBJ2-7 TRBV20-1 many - CSARDRGRAHSYEQYF TGCAGTGCTAGAGATCGCGGGCGGGCCCACTCCTACGAGCAGTACTTC